These 16 T cell receptor beta chains share one sample of origin, sequenced in a study of control samples from healthy donors and cancer patients. The assay was immunoSEQ multiplex PCR, and TCRdb's table has in-frame clones only and misses some. This table holds 90,000 to 150,000 clones, roughly nine tenths found once. Sequencing was carried out using blood. Every receptor here comes from a man aged 50-59 years in good health.

This clone was detected once. This sequence joins TRBV9 and TRBJ1-4; 11 bases agree with TRBD1. Germline CDR1 is SGDLS and CDR2 is YYNGEE. V lost 4 bases and J lost 7; bases outside the gene matches: 9. This CDR3 is built from 16 residues. DNA for the CDR3: TGTGCCAGCAGCCCACGAGGACAGGGGGCGGGTGAAAAACTGTTTTTT. Amino acids: CASSPRGQGAGEKLFF. Combining the CDR3 with reference TRBV9 and TRBJ1-4 gives the whole variable domain DSGVTQTPKHLITATGQRVTLRCSPRSGDLSVYWYQQSLDQGLQFLIQYYNGEERAKGNILERFSAQQFPDLHSELNLSSLELGDSALYFCASSPRGQGAGEKLFFGSGTQLSVL.

V usage is TRBV29-1 and J usage is TRBJ2-5; 12 bases align to TRBD1. J gave up 9 bases and V 7 bases, and 12 bases lay outside the gene matches. The CDR3 sequence is 14 residues long. The germline CDR1 and CDR2 sequences are SQVTM and ANQGSEA. CDR3 nucleotide sequence: TGCAGCGGCCGCGGGACAGGGGGCCCAATGCCCCAGTACTTC. Its translation is CSGRGTGGPMPQYF.

The chain is built from TRBV15 and TRBJ1-3, with D tentatively TRBD1 (6 bases). Germline values: CDR1 LNHNV, CDR2 YYDKDF (reference sequence). This CDR3 comprises 15 residues. The V and J ends lost 0 bases and 2 bases respectively, with 8 bases between them. This chain's CDR3 is CATSRDRGTGNTIYF. CDR3 DNA sequence: TGTGCCACCAGCAGAGATAGGGGGACTGGAAACACCATATATTTT. The variable domain in full, with the rest retrieved from reference TRBV15 and TRBJ1-3, is DAMVIQNPRYQVTQFGKPVTLSCSQTLNHNVMYWYQQKSSQAPKLLFHYYDKDFNNEADTPDNFQSRRPNTSFCFLDIRSPGLGDTAMYLCATSRDRGTGNTIYFGEGSWLTVV.

The V call is TRBV5-1, the J call TRBJ2-1, with 12 bases lining up with TRBD2. V lost 0 bases and J lost 2; bases outside the gene matches: 3. This CDR3 has 17 amino acids. Germline-derived CDR1 and CDR2 are SGHRS and YFSETQ. The CDR3 DNA is TGCGCCAGCAGCTTGGGAGCTAGCGGGGGGGCCTACAATGAGCAGTTCTTC. Protein product: CASSLGASGGAYNEQFF.

This rearrangement joins TRBV5-1 to TRBJ1-2; D is unclear. Germline loops: CDR1 SGHRS, CDR2 YFSETQ. With 0 bases removed from V and 8 bases from J, the gap between germline ends came to 8 bases. This CDR3 comprises 12 residues. The CDR3 DNA is TGCGCCAGCAGCTTGGACCCCAGCGGCTACACCTTC. Protein sequence: CASSLDPSGYTF.

The chain couples TRBV25-1 to TRBJ2-2; D is uncertain. The germline gives CDR1 MGHDK, CDR2 SYGVNS. This CDR3 comprises 14 residues. Between the trimmed V and J ends, which lost 5 bases and 0 bases, there was a span of 7 bases. CDR3 amino acids: CASSSTSNTGELFF. The DNA for the CDR3 is TGTGCCAGCAGTTCTACATCGAACACCGGGGAGCTGTTTTTT.

Worth noting for this clone: The junction does not match germline at one end; this may be a read error. The chain is built from TRBV30 and TRBJ2-5, with unresolved D. This CDR3 has 14 residues. Germline assignment: CDR1 GTSNPN and CDR2 SVGIG (reference sequence). This chain's CDR3 is CAWSVPGPGVTQHF. Written as DNA, the CDR3 is TGTGCCTGGAGTGTACCGGGCCCCGGAGTGACCCAGCACTTC.

This chain joins TRBV5-1 and TRBJ1-2, with TRBD1 matching 11 bases. The germline gives CDR1 SGHRS, CDR2 YFSETQ. The CDR3 loop spans 15 amino acids. V lost 9 bases to trimming and J lost 2 bases; unmatched junction nucleotides: 9. In nucleotides, the CDR3 is TGCGCCACCGGGACAGGGGGTCCACTCAACTATGGCTACACCTTC. Protein: CATGTGGPLNYGYTF.

The chain combines TRBV3-1 (or the pseudogene TRBV3-2) with TRBJ2-1, with TRBD2 matching over 10 bases. V was pared by 5 bases and J by 8 bases, with 12 bases of the junction left unmatched. In germline, CDR1 is LGHDT, CDR2 YNNKEL (reference sequence). The CDR3 length is 16 residues. In nucleotides, the CDR3 is TGTGCCAGCAGCTCTTTTAGCGGGGGGCGGGACCATGAGCAGTTCTTC. Residues: CASSSFSGGRDHEQFF.

The V call is TRBV5-8, the J call TRBJ2-5; D is unclear. Germline values: CDR1 SGHTS, CDR2 YDEGEE. The CDR3 covers 14 residues. The germline V and J ends were trimmed by 4 bases and 5 bases, with 15 bases remaining between them. CDR3 residues: CASSDPRAEETQYF. DNA of the CDR3: TGTGCCAGCAGCGACCCCCGGGCGGAGGAGACCCAGTACTTC.

The chain links TRBV12-3 or TRBV12-4 to TRBJ1-5, with D hard to call. The CDR3 is made up of 12 amino acids. Trimming pared 3 bases from V and 9 bases from J, leaving 9 bases between. The CDR3 DNA sequence: TGTGCCAGCAGTTTGAGTCCCGGGCCCCAGCATTTT. Translated, it gives CASSLSPGPQHF.

The chain combines TRBV6-6 with TRBJ2-3; D is uncertain. Germline CDR1 is MNHNY and CDR2 is SVGAGI (reference sequence). The V end lost 2 bases, the J end lost 2 bases, and 11 bases lay between the germline ends. This CDR3 has 15 residues. CDR3 in amino acids: CASSYGQAATDTQYF. In nucleotides, the CDR3 is TGTGCCAGCAGTTACGGGCAGGCCGCCACAGATACGCAGTATTTT.

On this clone: The sample has other DNA sequences that encode this CDR3 too. The V gene is TRBV5-1, the J gene TRBJ2-3, with a tentative D call TRBD1 (6 bases). V was trimmed by 7 bases and J by 0 bases, leaving 12 bases between them. The germline V gene encodes CDR1 SGHRS and CDR2 YFSETQ. CDR3 size: 14 residues. CDR3 coding DNA: TGCGCCAGCTCCCGCACAGGGAGCACAGATACGCAGTATTTT. Translating gives CASSRTGSTDTQYF.

The genes are TRBV7-2 and TRBJ2-1; no definite D call. The CDR3 consists of 17 residues. V gave up 2 bases and J gave up 2 bases, with 16 bases separating them. Germline V gene sequence: CDR1 SGHTA, CDR2 FQGNSA. As DNA, the CDR3 is TGTGCCAGCAGCTTAACGTCGCGGCCCTCCGCCTACAATGAGCAGTTCTTC. Its translation: CASSLTSRPSAYNEQFF. Based on the CDR3 plus reference TRBV7-2 and TRBJ2-1, the full variable domain is GAGVSQSPSNKVTEKGKDVELRCDPISGHTALYWYRQSLGQGLEFLIYFQGNSAPDKSGLPSDRFSAERTGGSVSTLTIQRTQQEDSAVYLCASSLTSRPSAYNEQFFGPGTRLTVL.

This sequence joins TRBV18 and TRBJ1-5; TRBD1 matches at 7 bases. After removal of 3 bases from V and 5 bases from J, the junction contained 1 base not matched to a gene. The CDR3 loop spans 13 amino acids. The germline V gene encodes CDR1 KGHSH and CDR2 LQKENI. The CDR3 region has the DNA TGTGCCAGCTCACCCGACAGGGATCAGCCCCAGCATTTT. It yields the protein CASSPDRDQPQHF.

This clone was detected once. CDR3 bases: TGCGCCAGCAGCCAAGTAATGGGACTAGCGGAGTACGAGCAGTACTTC. The encoded protein is CASSQVMGLAEYEQYF. The V gene is TRBV4-1, the J gene TRBJ2-7; 11 bases agree with TRBD2. CDR1 and CDR2 (germline): MGHRA, YSYEKL. J was trimmed by 4 bases and V by 1 base; bases with no gene match: 6. CDR3 length equals 16 residues.